What follows is one TCR beta chain and its context. The antigen is not known. The sample is drawn from a study of response to subunit inactivated influenza vaccine. General study findings and limits: Few additional T cells are recruited per seasonal influenza vaccination, authors suggested.

TCRdb re-called the RT-PCR reads with MiXCR, one entry per CDR3 protein. In the table there are about half a million distinct CDR3 sequences, roughly 9.8% of which are singletons. This specimen consisted of PBMCs from blood, obtained 40 to 50 days after vaccination. The sequence came from a man aged 45-60 years who received an inactivated influenza vaccine.

In nucleotides, the CDR3 is TGTGCCAGCAGCGGACAGGGGGCGCCTGAAAAACTGTTTTTT. Its translation is CASSGQGAPEKLFF. The chain couples TRBV9 to TRBJ1-4; 10 positions match TRBD1. CDR3 length: 14 amino acids. Looked up from germline, CDR1 is SGDLS and CDR2 is YYNGEE. V lost 3 bases and J lost 7; bases outside the gene matches: 3. Full variable domain (rest looked up from reference TRBV9 and TRBJ1-4): DSGVTQTPKHLITATGQRVTLRCSPRSGDLSVYWYQQSLDQGLQFLIQYYNGEERAKGNILERFSAQQFPDLHSELNLSSLELGDSALYFCASSGQGAPEKLFFGSGTQLSVL.